This T cell receptor (beta chain) derives from a study of radiotherapy plus CTLA-4 blockade in lung cancer. Overall study: Patients showed objective responses in about a sixth of cases, and disease control was achieved by 31%. Findings of the study overall: Peripheral blood showed expansion of tumor-derived TCR clones after radiotherapy and ipilimumab.

Ipilimumab-mediated CTLA-4 blockade plus focal radiation was given to patients having chemo-refractory metastatic non-small-cell lung cancer. Details on this clone: The antigen is undetermined.

Sequencing was performed with immunoSEQ multiplex PCR; in TCRdb, only in-frame clones are kept and a portion is missing. The sample contains about 45,000 clones, less than 85% of which appear only once. This clonotype was sampled from a human donor with non-small cell lung cancer who had stable disease on radiotherapy plus ipilimumab. Material: peripheral blood, obtained from a patient treated with radiotherapy plus ipilimumab.

The chain's CDR3 is CASSLAGQNTGELFF. The CDR3 DNA sequence: TGTGCCAGCAGCTTAGCGGGACAGAACACCGGGGAGCTGTTTTTT. This chain links TRBV7-8 with TRBJ2-2; tentatively, D is TRBD1 (6 bases). Germline loops: CDR1 SGHVS, CDR2 FQNEAQ. V was shortened by 0 bases and J by 1 base, with 6 bases between the two germline ends. This CDR3 has 15 residues.